This record covers a single TCR beta chain. TCRdb keeps only in-frame clones here, not all; method: immunoSEQ multiplex PCR. In the table there are about 1.1 million clones, around three quarters of which are singletons. This entry comes from a study of shared clonotypes between healthy human individuals. Germline-derived CDR1 and CDR2 are DFQATT and SNEGSKA (reference sequence). This CDR3 has 11 residues. Trimming removed 4 bases at V and 10 bases at J, with 11 bases between. The receptor was derived from a man between 18 and 35 years old in good health. Some clones in this sample may be carry-over from other donors' samples. This chain links TRBV20-1 with TRBJ1-5; maybe TRBD1 (5 bases). The sample taken for sequencing was memory CD4+ T cells from PBMCs. Documented subset: CD45RA-negative fraction. CDR3 protein: CSATVDKPQHF. For the CDR3, the DNA is TGCAGTGCTACGGTGGACAAACCCCAGCATTTT.